The table lists the clone carrying this T cell receptor (beta chain) with many counts. These data come from a study of spatial heterogeneity in lung cancer. The time point: sample taken at primary tumor resection. Frozen PBMC, nontumor lung or tumor provided whole RNA, which was sequenced unsorted. TCRdb passed the 5' RACE reads through MiXCR, listing each CDR3 protein once. The sample gives tens of thousands of distinct CDR3 sequences, 9.5% to 15% of which show up once; roughly 41% is in the top ten. V shed 8 bases and J shed 0 bases, with 12 bases lying between them. Germline V gene sequence: CDR1 SEHNR, CDR2 FQNEAQ (reference sequence). The CDR3 runs to 14 residues.

The chain recombines TRBV7-9 with TRBJ2-3; D is possibly TRBD1 (6 bases). This receptor was identified in a male donor with early-stage non-small cell lung cancer. Here the sequenced sample was PBMCs, taken at surgery. The CDR3 DNA follows: TGTGCCAGCGGATCAGGGGACAGCACAGATACGCAGTATTTT. Translating gives CASGSGDSTDTQYF.